The 4 T cell receptor beta chains below were found in one sample sequenced in a study of cytomegalovirus exposure and HLA in healthy donors. PCR employed 60 Vbeta and 13 Jbeta primers. The assay was immunoSEQ multiplex PCR, and TCRdb's table has in-frame clones only and misses some. This table has around 170,000 clones, approximately 84% appearing once. The sample consisted of PBMCs. The receptor set was obtained from a woman aged 45-65 years in good health and CMV-seropositive.

This chain connects TRBV4-2 to TRBJ2-1; 7 bases fit TRBD2. This CDR3 is built from 15 residues. Germline-derived CDR1 and CDR2 are LGHNA and YNFKEQ. Trimming took 3 bases from V and 8 from J; bases not matched to a gene: 10. The CDR3 protein is CASSHPKGGEYEQFF. As DNA, the CDR3 is TGTGCCAGCAGCCATCCCAAGGGAGGGGAATATGAGCAGTTCTTC.

This chain joins TRBV11-2 and TRBJ2-5; D not certain. V lost 1 base and J lost 5, with 20 bases in between. This CDR3 is 17 amino acids long. Germline values: CDR1 SGHAT, CDR2 FQNNGV. In DNA, the CDR3 is TGTGCCAGCAGCTTAGGGTTTACGACGGAGCTCTGGGAGACCCAGTACTTC. Protein sequence: CASSLGFTTELWETQYF.

Turning to this clone: The sample contains more than one DNA sequence encoding this CDR3. This chain links TRBV7-9 with TRBJ1-1; TRBD1 matches 7 bases. V gave up 5 bases and J gave up 8 bases; unmatched junction bases: 14. Germline V gives CDR1 SEHNR, CDR2 FQNEAQ (reference sequence). This CDR3 is built from 15 residues. The CDR3 nucleotides are TGTGCCAGCAGCCATGGGACAGTTGAACTAAACGAAGCTTTCTTT. Amino acid sequence: CASSHGTVELNEAFF.

The V gene is TRBV7-2, the J gene TRBJ1-6, with 7 nucleotides matching TRBD1. V trimming: 7 bases; J trimming: 7 bases; junction bases outside the gene matches: 10. CDR1 and CDR2 from the germline V gene are SGHTA and FQGNSA. The CDR3 has 15 amino acids. The CDR3 coding sequence is TGTGCCAGCAAGTCACGACAGGGACAAAATTCACCCCTCCACTTT. Translated, it gives CASKSRQGQNSPLHF. Combining the CDR3 with reference TRBV7-2 and TRBJ1-6 gives the whole variable domain GAGVSQSPSNKVTEKGKDVELRCDPISGHTALYWYRQSLGQGLEFLIYFQGNSAPDKSGLPSDRFSAERTGGSVSTLTIQRTQQEDSAVYLCASKSRQGQNSPLHFGNGTRLTVT.